This T cell receptor (beta chain) originates from a study of blood T cell repertoires in COVID-19. The overall study: Sites across the United States, Italy and Spain contributed samples from acute and convalescent COVID-19. PBMCs, B-cell-depleted T cells, or T cells were the source of the cDNA or gDNA that made up the material.

The authors' processing: Reference gene primer amplification yielded estimated nucleated cell counts. Measured with immunoSEQ multiplex PCR; TCRdb has only the in-frame clones, and not every one. V and J calls and clone size are as listed in that table; D and trimming were resolved from the DNA. The sample has approximately 250,000 clones, 86% seen once. The clonotype comes from a woman in her fifties or sixties who had recovered from COVID-19. Sequenced material: peripheral blood.

In DNA form, the CDR3 reads TGTGCCAGCAGCCTGACAGATACGGATGAGCAGTTCTTC. Its translation is CASSLTDTDEQFF. The chain recombines TRBV6-4 with TRBJ2-1, with TRBD1 as a possible D gene (5 bases). This CDR3 is built from 13 residues. Germline values: CDR1 MRHNA, CDR2 SNTAGT. Trimming left V 6 bases short and J 8 bases short, with 14 bases between.